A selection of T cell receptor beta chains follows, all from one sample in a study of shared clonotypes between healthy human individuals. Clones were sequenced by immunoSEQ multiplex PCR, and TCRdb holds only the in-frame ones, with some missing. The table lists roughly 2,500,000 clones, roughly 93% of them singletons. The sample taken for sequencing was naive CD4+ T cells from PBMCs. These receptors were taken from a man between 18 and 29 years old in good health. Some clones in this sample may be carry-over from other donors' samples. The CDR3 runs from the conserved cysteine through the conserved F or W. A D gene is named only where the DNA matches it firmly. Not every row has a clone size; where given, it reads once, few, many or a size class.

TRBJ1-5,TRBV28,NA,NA,TGTGCCAGCAGTTTCCCCCGGGGGCGAACCTTTCCCCAGCATTTT,CASSFPRGRTFPQHF
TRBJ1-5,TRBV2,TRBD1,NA,TGTGCCAGCAGGGGGGACAGGAATAGCAATCAGCCCCAGCATTTT,CASRGDRNSNQPQHF
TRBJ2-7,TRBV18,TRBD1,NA,TGTGCCAGCTCACCTGGACAGGGTACCTACGAGCAGTACTTC,CASSPGQGTYEQYF
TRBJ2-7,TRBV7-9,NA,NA,TGTGCCAGCAGCTTACCCAGGGGCGGAGACGAGCAGTACTTC,CASSLPRGGDEQYF
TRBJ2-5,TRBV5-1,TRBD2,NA,TGCGCCAGCAGCCCAACGGTCGGGCTAGCGGGAGAGACCCAGTACTTC,CASSPTVGLAGETQYF
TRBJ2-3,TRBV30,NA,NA,TGTGCCTGGAGCGGTGCTAGTGGATCAGATACGCAGTATTTT,CAWSGASGSDTQYF
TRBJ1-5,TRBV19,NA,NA,TGTGCCAGTAGGATTGGACAGATCAATCAGCCCCAGCATTTT,CASRIGQINQPQHF
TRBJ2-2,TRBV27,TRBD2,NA,TGTGCCAGCAGTTTCCCGACCCAACTAGCGGGAGGCTTCAAGGGGCTGTTTTTT,CASSFPTQLAGGFKGLFF
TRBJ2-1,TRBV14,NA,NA,TGTGCCAGCAGCGTCCGACTGTACTCCTACAATGAGCAGTTCTTC,CASSVRLYSYNEQFF
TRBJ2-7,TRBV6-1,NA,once,TGTGCCAGCAGGGGCAACAGGGAGCAGTACTTC,CASRGNREQYF
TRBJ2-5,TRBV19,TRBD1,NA,TGTGCCAGTAGTATTCGATCCGGGACAGGGGGCGGTGAGACCCAGTACTTC,CASSIRSGTGGGETQYF
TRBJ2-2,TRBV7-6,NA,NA,TGTGCCAGTACTAGGCTCCCCGGGGACGGGGAGCTGTTTTTT,CASTRLPGDGELFF
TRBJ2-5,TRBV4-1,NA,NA,TGCGCCAGCAGCCAAGGTCGGCGGGAGACCCAGTACTTC,CASSQGRRETQYF
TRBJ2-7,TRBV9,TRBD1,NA,TGTGCCAGCAGCCCCTCCCCGCGCCAGGGGGCAGGTGAGCAGTACTTC,CASSPSPRQGAGEQYF
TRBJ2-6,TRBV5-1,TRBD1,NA,TGCGCCAGCAGCTCGACAGGGCCTGGGGCCAACGTCCTGACTTTC,CASSSTGPGANVLTF
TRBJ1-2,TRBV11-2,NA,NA,TGTGCCAGCAGCTTAGATATTGGGGGCTATGGCTACACCTTC,CASSLDIGGYGYTF
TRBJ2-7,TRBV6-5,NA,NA,TGTGCCAGCAGTTATGGGACCACTAGTATGGACGAGCAGTACTTC,CASSYGTTSMDEQYF
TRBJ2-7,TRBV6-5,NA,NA,TGTGCCAGCAGTCGGAGCCCGGGACCTTTCAAGCAGTACTTC,CASSRSPGPFKQYF
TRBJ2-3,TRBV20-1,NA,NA,TGCAGTGCGAGAGATACGCAGTATTTT,CSARDTQYF
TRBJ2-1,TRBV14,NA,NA,TGTGCCAGCAGCACCCTGATAGGAAATGAGCAGTTCTTC,CASSTLIGNEQFF
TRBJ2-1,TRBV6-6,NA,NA,TGTGCCAGCGGGGAGGCGAGCTCCTACAATGAGCAGTTCTTC,CASGEASSYNEQFF
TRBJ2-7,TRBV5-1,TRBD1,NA,TGCGCCAGCAGCAAGGGGACAGGTAGCTCCTACGAGCAGTACTTC,CASSKGTGSSYEQYF
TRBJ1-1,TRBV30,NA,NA,TGTGCCTGGAGGGCCCAGTTCAACACTGAAGCTTTCTTT,CAWRAQFNTEAFF
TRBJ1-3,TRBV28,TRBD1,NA,TGTGCCAGCAGCTCAACCGGGACAGGGGTCAACACCATATATTTT,CASSSTGTGVNTIYF
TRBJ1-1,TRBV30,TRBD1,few,TGTGCCTGGAGTGGACAGGGAAACACTGAAGCTTTCTTT,CAWSGQGNTEAFF
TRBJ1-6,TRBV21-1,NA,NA,TGTGCCAGCAGCAAAGGTCTATGGGGCATTAATTCACCCCTCCACTTT,CASSKGLWGINSPLHF
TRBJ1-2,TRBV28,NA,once,TGTGGGGCTTCGATGGGGTATGGCTACACCTTC,CGASMGYGYTF
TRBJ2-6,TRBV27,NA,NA,TGTGCCAGCAGTCCCTACCCCTCCGGGGAGGTCCTGACTTTC,CASSPYPSGEVLTF
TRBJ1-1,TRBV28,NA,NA,TGTGCCAGCAGTATGGACAGAGAAGCTTTCTTT,CASSMDREAFF
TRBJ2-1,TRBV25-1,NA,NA,TGTGCCAGCAGTGAGGTACTGTCTAGCTCCTACAATGAGCAGTTCTTC,CASSEVLSSSYNEQFF
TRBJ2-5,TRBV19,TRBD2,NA,TGTGCCAGTAGTAATCTCCCTAGGACTAGCGGGAGGGGCGAGACCCAGTACTTC,CASSNLPRTSGRGETQYF
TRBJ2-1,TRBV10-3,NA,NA,TGTGCCATCAGTGACATCTACAATGAGCAGTTCTTC,CAISDIYNEQFF
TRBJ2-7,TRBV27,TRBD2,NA,TGTGCCAGCAGTGCCAACACCGGGGGGTTTTACGAGCAGTACTTC,CASSANTGGFYEQYF
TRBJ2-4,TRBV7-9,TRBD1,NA,TGTGCCAGCAGCAACGGACAGGTTATTGACATTCAGTACTTC,CASSNGQVIDIQYF
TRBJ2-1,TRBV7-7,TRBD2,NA,TGTGCCAGCAGCTTAGCGGCTAGCGGGAGTCCCAATGAGCAGTTCTTC,CASSLAASGSPNEQFF
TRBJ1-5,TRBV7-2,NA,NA,TGTGCCAGCAGCTTCGGGAAGATGAAAGGGCCCCAGCATTTT,CASSFGKMKGPQHF
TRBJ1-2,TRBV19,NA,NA,TGTGCCAGTACCGGAGTTGGCTACACCTTC,CASTGVGYTF
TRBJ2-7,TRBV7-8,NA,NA,TGTGCCAGCAGCCCCGATAACCCCTACGAGCAGTACTTC,CASSPDNPYEQYF
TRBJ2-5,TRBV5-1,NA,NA,TGCGCCAGCAGCTTACAGGGATACCAAGAGACCCAGTACTTC,CASSLQGYQETQYF
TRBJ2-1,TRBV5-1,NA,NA,TGCGCCAGCAGCTTGGTTGGAGGAGGAGAGCAGTTCTTC,CASSLVGGGEQFF
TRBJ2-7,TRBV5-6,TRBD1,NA,TGTGCCAGCAGCTTGATCGGGACAGGGGGTTACGAGCAGTACTTC,CASSLIGTGGYEQYF
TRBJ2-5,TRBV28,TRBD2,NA,TGTGCCAGCAGTTTAATCCCAGGACTAGCGGGGGGCGAGACCCAGTACTTC,CASSLIPGLAGGETQYF
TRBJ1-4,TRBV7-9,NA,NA,TGTGCCAGCAGCCCAACGTGGGGGGGCCTATCAACTAATGAAAAACTGTTTTTT,CASSPTWGGLSTNEKLFF
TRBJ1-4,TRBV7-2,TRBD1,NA,TGTGCCAGCAGCCTCCAGGGGGCGGCTAATGAAAAACTGTTTTTT,CASSLQGAANEKLFF
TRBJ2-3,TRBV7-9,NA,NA,TGTGCCAGCAGCTTAGAGTCAAACAAACCCACAGATACGCAGTATTTT,CASSLESNKPTDTQYF
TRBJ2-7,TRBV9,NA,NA,TGTGCCAGCAGCGTAGAAGTTGGGGCGTCCTCCTACGAGCAGTACTTC,CASSVEVGASSYEQYF
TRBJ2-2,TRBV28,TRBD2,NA,TGTGCCAGCAGTCCCTATAGCGGGAGATACACCGGGGAGCTGTTTTTT,CASSPYSGRYTGELFF